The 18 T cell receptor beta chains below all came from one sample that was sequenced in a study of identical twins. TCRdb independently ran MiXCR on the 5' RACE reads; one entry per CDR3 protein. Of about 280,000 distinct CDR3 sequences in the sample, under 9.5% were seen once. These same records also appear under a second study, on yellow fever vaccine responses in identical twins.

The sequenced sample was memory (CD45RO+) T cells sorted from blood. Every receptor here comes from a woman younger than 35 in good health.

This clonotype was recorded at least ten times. The CDR3, as DNA: TGTGCCATCAGTGAGTCGCAGGGGAACTCCTACGAGCAGTACTTC. As protein: CAISESQGNSYEQYF. This sequence joins TRBV10-3 and TRBJ2-7, with D perhaps matching TRBD1 (6 bases). This CDR3 has 15 residues. Germline CDR1 is ENHRY and CDR2 is SYGVKD. Trimming took 0 bases from V and 0 from J, leaving 9 bases between them.

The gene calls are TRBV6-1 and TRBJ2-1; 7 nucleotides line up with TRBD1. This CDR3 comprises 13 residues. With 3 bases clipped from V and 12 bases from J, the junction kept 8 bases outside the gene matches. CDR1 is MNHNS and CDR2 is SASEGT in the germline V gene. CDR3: CASSDTGVSAQFF. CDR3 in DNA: TGTGCCAGCAGTGACACAGGGGTCTCGGCGCAGTTCTTC.

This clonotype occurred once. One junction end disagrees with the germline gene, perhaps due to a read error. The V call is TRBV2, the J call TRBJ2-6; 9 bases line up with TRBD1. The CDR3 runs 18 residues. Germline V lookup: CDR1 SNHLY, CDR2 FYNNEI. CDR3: CAISPNPGQGPGANVLTF. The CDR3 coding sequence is TGTGCCATCAGTCCTAATCCGGGACAGGGCCCCGGGGCCAACGTCCTGACTTTC.

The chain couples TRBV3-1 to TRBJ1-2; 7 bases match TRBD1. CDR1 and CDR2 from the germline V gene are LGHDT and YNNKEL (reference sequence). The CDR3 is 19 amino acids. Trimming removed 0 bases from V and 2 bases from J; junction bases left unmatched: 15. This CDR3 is CASSQEYTGSRGTNYGYTF. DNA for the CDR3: TGTGCCAGCAGCCAAGAATATACCGGAAGCAGGGGGACCAACTATGGCTACACCTTC.

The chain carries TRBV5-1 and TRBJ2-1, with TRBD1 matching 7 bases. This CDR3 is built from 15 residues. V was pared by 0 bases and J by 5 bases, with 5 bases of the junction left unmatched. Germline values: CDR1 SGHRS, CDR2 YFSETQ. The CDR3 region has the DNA TGCGCCAGCAGCTTGGGAGACAGGGTTAACAATGAGCAGTTCTTC. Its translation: CASSLGDRVNNEQFF.

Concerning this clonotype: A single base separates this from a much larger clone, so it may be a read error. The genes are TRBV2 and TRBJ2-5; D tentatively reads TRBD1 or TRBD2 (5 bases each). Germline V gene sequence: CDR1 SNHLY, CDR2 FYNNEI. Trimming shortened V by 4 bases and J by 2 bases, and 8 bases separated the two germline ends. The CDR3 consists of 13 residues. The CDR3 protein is CASSVGAQETQYF. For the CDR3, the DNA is TGTGCCAGCAGTGTCGGGGCTCAAGAGACCCAGTACTTC. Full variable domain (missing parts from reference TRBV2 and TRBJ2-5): EPEVTQTPSHQVTQMGQEVILRCVPISNHLYFYWYRQILGQKVEFLVSFYNNEISEKSEIFDDQFSVERPDGSNFTLKIRSTKLEDSAMYFCASSVGAQETQYFGPGTRLLVL.

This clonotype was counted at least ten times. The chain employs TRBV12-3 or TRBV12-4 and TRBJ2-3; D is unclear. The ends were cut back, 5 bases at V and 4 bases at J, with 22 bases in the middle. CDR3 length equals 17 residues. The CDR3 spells CASSPKTGWAKADTQYF. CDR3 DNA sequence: TGTGCCAGCAGTCCAAAAACCGGGTGGGCAAAGGCAGATACGCAGTATTTT.

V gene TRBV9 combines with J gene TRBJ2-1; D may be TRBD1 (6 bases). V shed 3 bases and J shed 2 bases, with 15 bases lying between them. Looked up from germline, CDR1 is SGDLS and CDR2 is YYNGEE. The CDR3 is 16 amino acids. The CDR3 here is CASSEGLGGTYNEQFF. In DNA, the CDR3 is TGTGCCAGCAGCGAGGGGTTAGGGGGTACCTACAATGAGCAGTTCTTC.

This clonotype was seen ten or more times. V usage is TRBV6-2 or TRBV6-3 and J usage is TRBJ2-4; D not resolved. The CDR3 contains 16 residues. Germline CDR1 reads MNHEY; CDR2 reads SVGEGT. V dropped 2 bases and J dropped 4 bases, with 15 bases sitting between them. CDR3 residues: CASSYLQPRGKNIQYF. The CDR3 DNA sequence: TGTGCCAGCAGTTACCTCCAGCCGCGTGGGAAAAACATTCAGTACTTC.

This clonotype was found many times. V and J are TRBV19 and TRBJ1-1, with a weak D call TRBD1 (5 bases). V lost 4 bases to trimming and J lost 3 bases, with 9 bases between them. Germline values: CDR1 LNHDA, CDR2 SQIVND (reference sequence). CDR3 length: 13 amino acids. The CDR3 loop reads CASSNRMYTEAFF. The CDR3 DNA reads TGTGCCAGTAGTAACAGGATGTACACTGAAGCTTTCTTT.

CDR3 bases: TGTGCCAGCAGCCATTTCAGGGTTTACAATGAGCAGTTCTTC. Its translation: CASSHFRVYNEQFF. The rearrangement uses TRBV13 and TRBJ2-1, with a tentative D call TRBD1 (5 bases). The germline gives CDR1 PRHDT, CDR2 FYEKMQ (reference sequence). The length of the CDR3 is 14 residues. Trimming stripped 5 bases from V and 4 bases from J, with 12 bases between.

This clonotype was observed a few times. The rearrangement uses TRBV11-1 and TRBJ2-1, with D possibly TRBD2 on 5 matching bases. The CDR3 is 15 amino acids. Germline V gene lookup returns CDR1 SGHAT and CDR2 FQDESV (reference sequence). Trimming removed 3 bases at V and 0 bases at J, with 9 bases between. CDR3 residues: CASSFRTPSYNEQFF. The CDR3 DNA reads TGTGCCAGCAGCTTTAGGACTCCCTCCTACAATGAGCAGTTCTTC.

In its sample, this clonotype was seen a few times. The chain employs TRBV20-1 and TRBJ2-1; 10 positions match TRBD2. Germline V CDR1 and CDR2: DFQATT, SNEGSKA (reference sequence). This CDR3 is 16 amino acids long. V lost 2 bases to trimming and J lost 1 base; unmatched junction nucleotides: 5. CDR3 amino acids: CSARPWTSGSYNEQFF. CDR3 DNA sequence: TGCAGTGCTAGACCATGGACTAGCGGATCCTACAATGAGCAGTTCTTC.

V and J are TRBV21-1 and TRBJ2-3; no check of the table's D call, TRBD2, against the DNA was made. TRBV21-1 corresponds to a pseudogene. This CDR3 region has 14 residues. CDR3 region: CASRNTSGGDTQYF. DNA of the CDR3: TGTGCCAGCAGGAATACTAGCGGGGGGGATACGCAGTATTTT.

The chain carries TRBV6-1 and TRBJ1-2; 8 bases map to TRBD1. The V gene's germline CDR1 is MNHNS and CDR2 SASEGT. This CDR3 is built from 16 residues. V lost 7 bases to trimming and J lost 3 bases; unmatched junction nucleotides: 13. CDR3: CASTTTGQGRYYGYTF. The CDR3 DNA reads TGTGCCAGCACTACGACCGGACAGGGAAGATACTATGGCTACACCTTC.

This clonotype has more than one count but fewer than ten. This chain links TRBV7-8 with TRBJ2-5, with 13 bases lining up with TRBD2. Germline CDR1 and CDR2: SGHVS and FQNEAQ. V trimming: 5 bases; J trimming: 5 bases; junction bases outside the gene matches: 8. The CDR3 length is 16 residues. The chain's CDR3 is CASSARTSGSRETQYF. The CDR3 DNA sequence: TGTGCCAGCAGCGCTCGGACTAGCGGGAGTAGGGAGACCCAGTACTTC.

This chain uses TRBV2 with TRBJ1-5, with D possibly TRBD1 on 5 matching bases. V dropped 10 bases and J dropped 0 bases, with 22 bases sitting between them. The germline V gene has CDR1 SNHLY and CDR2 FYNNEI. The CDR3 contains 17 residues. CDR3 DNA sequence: TGTGCCATCTGCCGTGGGGCCGGGACTAATAGCAATCAGCCCCAGCATTTT. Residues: CAICRGAGTNSNQPQHF.

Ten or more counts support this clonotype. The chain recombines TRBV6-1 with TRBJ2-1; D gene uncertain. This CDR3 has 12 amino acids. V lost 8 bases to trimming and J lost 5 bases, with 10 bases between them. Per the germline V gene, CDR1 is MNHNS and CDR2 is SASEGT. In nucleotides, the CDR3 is TGTGCCAGCTCCTGGATTGACAATGAGCAGTTCTTC. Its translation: CASSWIDNEQFF.